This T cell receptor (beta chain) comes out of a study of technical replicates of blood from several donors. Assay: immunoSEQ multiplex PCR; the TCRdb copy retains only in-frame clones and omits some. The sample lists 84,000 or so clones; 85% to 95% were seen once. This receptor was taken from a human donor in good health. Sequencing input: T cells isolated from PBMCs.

The CDR3 is CASSLGSSYNEQFF. CDR3 sequence (DNA): TGCGCCAGCAGCTTGGGCAGCTCCTACAATGAGCAGTTCTTC. The chain recombines TRBV5-1 with TRBJ2-1; D is unclear. V was shortened by 0 bases and J by 0 bases, with 4 bases between the two germline ends. The length of the CDR3 is 14 residues. Germline values: CDR1 SGHRS, CDR2 YFSETQ.